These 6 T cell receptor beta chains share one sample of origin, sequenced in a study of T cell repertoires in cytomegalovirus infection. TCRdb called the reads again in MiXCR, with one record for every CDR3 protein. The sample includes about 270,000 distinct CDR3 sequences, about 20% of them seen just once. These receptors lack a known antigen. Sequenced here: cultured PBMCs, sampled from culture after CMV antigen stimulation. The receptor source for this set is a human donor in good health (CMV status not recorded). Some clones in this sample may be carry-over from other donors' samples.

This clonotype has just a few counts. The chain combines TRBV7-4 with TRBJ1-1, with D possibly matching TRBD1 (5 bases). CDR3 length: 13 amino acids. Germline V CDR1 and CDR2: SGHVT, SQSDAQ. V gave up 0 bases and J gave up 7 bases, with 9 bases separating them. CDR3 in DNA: TGTGCCAGCAGCTTAGCAACAGGAGTTGAAGCTTTCTTT. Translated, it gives CASSLATGVEAFF.

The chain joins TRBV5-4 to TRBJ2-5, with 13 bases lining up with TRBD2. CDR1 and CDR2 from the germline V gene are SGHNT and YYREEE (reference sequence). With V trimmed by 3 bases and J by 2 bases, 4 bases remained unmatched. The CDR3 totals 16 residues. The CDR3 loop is CASSSGTSGVQETQYF. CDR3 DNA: TGTGCCAGCAGCTCGGGGACTAGCGGGGTACAAGAGACCCAGTACTTC.

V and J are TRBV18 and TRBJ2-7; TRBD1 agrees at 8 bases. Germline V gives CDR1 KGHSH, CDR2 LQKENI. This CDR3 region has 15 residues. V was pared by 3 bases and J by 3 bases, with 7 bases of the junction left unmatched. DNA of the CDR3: TGTGCCAGCTCACCGCCTCGGGGACAGGACTACGAGCAGTACTTC. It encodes CASSPPRGQDYEQYF.

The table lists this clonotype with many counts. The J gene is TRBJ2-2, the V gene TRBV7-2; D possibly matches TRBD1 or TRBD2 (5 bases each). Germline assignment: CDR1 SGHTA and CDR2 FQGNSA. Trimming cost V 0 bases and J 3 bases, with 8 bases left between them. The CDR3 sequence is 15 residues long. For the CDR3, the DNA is TGTGCCAGCAGCTTAGCGGGACGGGACACCGGGGAGCTGTTTTTT. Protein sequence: CASSLAGRDTGELFF.

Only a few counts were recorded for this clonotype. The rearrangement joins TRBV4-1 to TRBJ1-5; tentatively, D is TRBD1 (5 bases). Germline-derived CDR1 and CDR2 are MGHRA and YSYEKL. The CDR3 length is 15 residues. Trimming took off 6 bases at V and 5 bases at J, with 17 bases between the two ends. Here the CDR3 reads CASSADGDRDQPQHF. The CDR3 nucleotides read TGCGCCAGCAGTGCGGACGGGGACCGCGATCAGCCCCAGCATTTT.

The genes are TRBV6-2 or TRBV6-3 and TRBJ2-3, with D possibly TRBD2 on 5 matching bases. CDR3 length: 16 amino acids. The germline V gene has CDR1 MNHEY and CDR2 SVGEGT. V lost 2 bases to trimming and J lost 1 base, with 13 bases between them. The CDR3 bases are TGTGCCAGCAGTTACAGGTTGGACTTACGCACAGATACGCAGTATTTT. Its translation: CASSYRLDLRTDTQYF.